The 6 T cell receptor beta chains listed next were all sequenced from one sample in a study of response to subunit inactivated influenza vaccine. TCRdb re-analysed the RT-PCR reads in MiXCR, keeping a single row per CDR3 protein. The table has 280,000 or so distinct CDR3 sequences, about a fifth seen once; the top ten hold roughly 10%. The specimen comprised PBMCs from blood, sampled roughly 20 months after vaccination. The receptors derive from a man aged 50-75 years who received an inactivated influenza vaccine.

The chain joins TRBV2 to TRBJ1-1, with D unclear. The CDR3 length is 15 residues. The germline CDR1 and CDR2 sequences are SNHLY and FYNNEI. V lost 3 bases to trimming and J lost 1 base, with 12 bases between them. CDR3 DNA sequence: TGTGCCAGCAGTGACCCGGTATTCGGGAACACTGAAGCTTTCTTT. Protein: CASSDPVFGNTEAFF.

The chain recombines TRBV3-1 with TRBJ1-6; D might be TRBD1 (6 bases). Germline V gene sequence: CDR1 LGHDT, CDR2 YNNKEL (reference sequence). V was cut by 0 bases and J by 12 bases, with 6 bases left in between. The CDR3 runs to 12 residues. The CDR3 nucleotides are TGTGCCAGCAGCCAAGAAGGGGGACCCCTCCACTTT. Residues: CASSQEGGPLHF. The whole variable domain, remainder taken from reference TRBV3-1 and TRBJ1-6, is DTAVSQTPKYLVTQMGNDKSIKCEQNLGHDTMYWYKQDSKKFLKIMFSYNNKELIINETVPNRFSPKSPDKAHLNLHINSLELGDSAVYFCASSQEGGPLHFGNGTRLTVT.

This clonotype was seen a handful of times. The chain recombines TRBV11-2 with TRBJ1-3; TRBD1 matches 7 bases. Unmatched junction bases numbered 9, after V lost 5 bases and J lost 2 bases. The germline gives CDR1 SGHAT, CDR2 FQNNGV. This CDR3 is built from 16 residues. In DNA form, the CDR3 reads TGTGCCAGCAGCGGAGTGATCGGGACAGCTGGAAACACCATATATTTT. Amino acid sequence: CASSGVIGTAGNTIYF.

This chain links TRBV5-4 with TRBJ2-7; 11 bases fit TRBD1. The germline CDR1 and CDR2 sequences are SGHNT and YYREEE (reference sequence). The CDR3 loop spans 16 amino acids. J was trimmed by 6 bases and V by 2 bases; bases with no gene match: 10. The chain's CDR3 is CASSFTGTGGLAEQYF. CDR3 in DNA: TGTGCCAGCAGCTTCACCGGGACAGGGGGTTTGGCCGAGCAGTACTTC. Variable domain in full (rest from reference TRBV5-4 and TRBJ2-7): ETGVTQSPTHLIKTRGQQVTLRCSSQSGHNTVSWYQQALGQGPQFIFQYYREEENGRGNFPPRFSGLQFPNYSSELNVNALELDDSALYLCASSFTGTGGLAEQYFGPGTRLTVT.

This clonotype was picked up many times. The chain is built from TRBV20-1 and TRBJ1-2; D uncertain. The V end lost 4 bases, the J end lost 4 bases, and 7 bases lay between the germline ends. The CDR3 has 11 residues. Germline V CDR1 and CDR2: DFQATT, SNEGSKA (reference sequence). The CDR3 spells CSAKGTYGYTF. The DNA for the CDR3 is TGCAGTGCTAAGGGTACCTATGGCTACACCTTC.

This rearrangement joins TRBV20-1 to TRBJ2-7, with TRBD2 identical over 13 bases. CDR1 is DFQATT and CDR2 is SNEGSKA in the germline V gene (reference sequence). J gave up 3 bases and V 1 base, and 9 bases lay outside the gene matches. This CDR3 region has 17 residues. The CDR3 region has the DNA TGCAGTGCTAGAGCAACCCCAAGGACTAGCGGGGGCTACGAGCAGTACTTC. Amino acid sequence: CSARATPRTSGGYEQYF.